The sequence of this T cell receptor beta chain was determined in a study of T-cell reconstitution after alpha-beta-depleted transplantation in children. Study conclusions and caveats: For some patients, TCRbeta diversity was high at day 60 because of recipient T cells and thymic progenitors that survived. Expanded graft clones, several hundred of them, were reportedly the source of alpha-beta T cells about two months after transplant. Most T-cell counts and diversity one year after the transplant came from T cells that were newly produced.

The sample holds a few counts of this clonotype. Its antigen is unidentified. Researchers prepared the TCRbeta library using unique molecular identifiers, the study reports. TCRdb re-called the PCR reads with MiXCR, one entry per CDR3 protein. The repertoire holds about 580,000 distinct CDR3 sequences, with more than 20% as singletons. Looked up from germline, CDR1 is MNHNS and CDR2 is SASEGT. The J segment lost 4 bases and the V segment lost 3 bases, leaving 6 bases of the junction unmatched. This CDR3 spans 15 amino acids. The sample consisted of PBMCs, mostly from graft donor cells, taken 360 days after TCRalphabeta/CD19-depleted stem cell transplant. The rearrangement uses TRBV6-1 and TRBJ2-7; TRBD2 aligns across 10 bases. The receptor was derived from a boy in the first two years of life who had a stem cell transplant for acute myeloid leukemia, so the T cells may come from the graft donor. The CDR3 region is CASSEEGTSAYEQYV. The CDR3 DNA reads TGTGCCAGCAGTGAGGAGGGGACTAGCGCGTACGAGCAGTACGTC.